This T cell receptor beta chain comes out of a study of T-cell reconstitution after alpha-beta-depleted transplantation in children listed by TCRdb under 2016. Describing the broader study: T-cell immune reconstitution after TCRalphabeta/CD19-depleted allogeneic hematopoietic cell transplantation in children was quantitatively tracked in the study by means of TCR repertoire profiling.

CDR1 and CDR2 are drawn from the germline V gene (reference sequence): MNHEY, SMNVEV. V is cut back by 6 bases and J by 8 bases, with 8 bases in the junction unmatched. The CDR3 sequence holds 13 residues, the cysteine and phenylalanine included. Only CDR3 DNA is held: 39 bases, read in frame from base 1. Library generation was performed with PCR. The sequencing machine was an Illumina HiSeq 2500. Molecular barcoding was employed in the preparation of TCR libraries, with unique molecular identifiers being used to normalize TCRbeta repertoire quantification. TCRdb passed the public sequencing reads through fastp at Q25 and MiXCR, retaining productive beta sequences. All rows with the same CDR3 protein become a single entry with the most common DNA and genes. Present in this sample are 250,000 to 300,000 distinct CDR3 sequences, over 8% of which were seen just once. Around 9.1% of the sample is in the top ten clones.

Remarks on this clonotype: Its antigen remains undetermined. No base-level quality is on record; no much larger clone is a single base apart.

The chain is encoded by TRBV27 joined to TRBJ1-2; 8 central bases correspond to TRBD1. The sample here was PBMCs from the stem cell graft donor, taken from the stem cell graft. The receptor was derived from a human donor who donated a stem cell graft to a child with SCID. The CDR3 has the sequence CASSPDRGWGYTF. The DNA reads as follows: TGTGCCAGCAGCCCCGACAGGGGTTGGGGCTACACCTTC.